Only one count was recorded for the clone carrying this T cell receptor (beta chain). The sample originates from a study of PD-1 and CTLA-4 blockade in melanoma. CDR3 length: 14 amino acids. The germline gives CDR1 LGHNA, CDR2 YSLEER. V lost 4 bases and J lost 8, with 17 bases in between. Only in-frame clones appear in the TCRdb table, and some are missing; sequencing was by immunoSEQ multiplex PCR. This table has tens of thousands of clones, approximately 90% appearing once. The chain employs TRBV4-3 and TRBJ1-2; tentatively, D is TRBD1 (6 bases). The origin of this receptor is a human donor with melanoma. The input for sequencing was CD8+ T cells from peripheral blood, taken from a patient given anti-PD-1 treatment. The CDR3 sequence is CASSRDRTTWGYTF. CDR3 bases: TGCGCCAGCAGCCGAGACAGGACGACATGGGGCTACACCTTC.